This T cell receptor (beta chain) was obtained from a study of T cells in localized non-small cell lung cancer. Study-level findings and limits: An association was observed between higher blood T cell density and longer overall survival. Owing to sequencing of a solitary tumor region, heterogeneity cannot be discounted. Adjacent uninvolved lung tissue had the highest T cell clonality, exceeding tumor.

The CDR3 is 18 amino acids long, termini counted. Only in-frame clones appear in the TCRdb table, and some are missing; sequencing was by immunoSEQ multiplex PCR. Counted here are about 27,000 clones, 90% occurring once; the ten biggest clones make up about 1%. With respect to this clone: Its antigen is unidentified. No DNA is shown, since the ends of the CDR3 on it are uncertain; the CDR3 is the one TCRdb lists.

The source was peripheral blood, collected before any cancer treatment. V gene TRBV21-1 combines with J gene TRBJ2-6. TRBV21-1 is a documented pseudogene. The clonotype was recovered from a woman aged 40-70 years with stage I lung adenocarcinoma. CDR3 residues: CASSKGTRWASGANVLTF.